This entry lists 23 T cell receptor beta chains sequenced from one sample in a study of blood T cell repertoires in COVID-19. Method: immunoSEQ multiplex PCR; TCRdb's copy keeps in-frame clones and lacks some. The repertoire holds around 100,000 clones, with approximately 80% as singletons. Sequencing was done on a sample of peripheral blood. The source is a human donor in a cohort sampled during active COVID-19.

The V and J genes are TRBV24-1 and TRBJ1-2; 7 bases align to TRBD1. V was clipped by 4 bases and J by 0 bases; unmatched bases: 4. The CDR3 runs to 15 residues. The germline V gene has CDR1 KGHDR and CDR2 SFDVKD. The CDR3: CATSDPQGANYGYTF. DNA of the CDR3: TGTGCCACCAGTGACCCCCAGGGGGCTAACTATGGCTACACCTTC.

The chain joins TRBV27 to TRBJ1-4; 12 nucleotides line up with TRBD1. CDR3 length: 15 amino acids. Germline V gives CDR1 MNHEY, CDR2 SMNVEV (reference sequence). The V and J ends lost 5 bases and 13 bases, in that order; junction bases with no gene match: 11. The CDR3 here is CASSNSGTGGGGLFF. The CDR3 DNA follows: TGTGCCAGCAGTAATTCCGGGACAGGGGGCGGGGGACTGTTTTTT.

This clone was seen a few times. The chain has TRBV7-9 and TRBJ1-2, with TRBD1 matching 7 bases. This CDR3 region has 13 residues. After removal of 1 base from V and 6 bases from J, the junction contained 2 bases not matched to a gene. In germline, CDR1 is SEHNR, CDR2 FQNEAQ (reference sequence). The DNA of the CDR3 is TGTGCCAGCAGCTTAGGAGGGGGCGATGGCTACACCTTC. It translates to CASSLGGGDGYTF.

The CDR3 bases are TGCGCCAGCAGCACAGGGGGCGCGTCTGGAAACACCATATATTTT. It encodes CASSTGGASGNTIYF. The chain has TRBV10-2 and TRBJ1-3; 9 bases align to TRBD1. The CDR3 is 15 residues long. The V and J ends lost 6 bases and 1 base, in that order; junction bases with no gene match: 4. Germline CDR1 is WSHSY and CDR2 is SAAADI.

The genes are TRBV4-1 and TRBJ1-5, with D maybe TRBD1 (6 bases). The V end lost 1 base, the J end lost 0 bases, and 13 bases lay between the germline ends. The germline CDR1 and CDR2 sequences are MGHRA and YSYEKL. The CDR3 has 17 amino acids. CDR3: CASSQGVQGHSNQPQHF. In DNA, the CDR3 is TGCGCCAGCAGCCAAGGGGTTCAGGGACATAGCAATCAGCCCCAGCATTTT.

V usage is TRBV18 and J usage is TRBJ2-3, with TRBD2 as a possible D gene (5 bases). The CDR3 is made up of 16 amino acids. The germline gives CDR1 KGHSH, CDR2 LQKENI. With 1 base removed from V and 5 bases from J, the gap between germline ends came to 16 bases. CDR3 loop: CASSPLPTTAGDTQYF. The CDR3, as DNA: TGTGCCAGCTCACCACTGCCCACAACCGCGGGAGATACGCAGTATTTT.

The chain has TRBV7-8 and TRBJ1-2; the D gene is possibly TRBD1 (5 bases). This CDR3 has 17 residues. Germline V gene sequence: CDR1 SGHVS, CDR2 FQNEAQ. V was clipped by 5 bases and J by 2 bases, with 21 bases between them. The chain's CDR3 is CASSPGISSPRNYGYTF. The CDR3 DNA is TGTGCCAGCAGCCCAGGGATATCTTCCCCCAGGAACTATGGCTACACCTTC.

This chain joins TRBV7-6 and TRBJ2-7, with 13 bases matching TRBD2. Looked up from germline, CDR1 is SGHVS and CDR2 is FNYEAQ. The CDR3 extends over 15 amino acids. The J segment lost 3 bases and the V segment lost 5 bases, leaving 4 bases of the junction unmatched. The chain's CDR3 is CASSPGLAGLYEQYF. CDR3 in DNA: TGTGCCAGCAGCCCGGGACTAGCGGGACTCTACGAGCAGTACTTC.

V usage is TRBV2 and J usage is TRBJ1-5; 7 nucleotides line up with TRBD1. This CDR3 is built from 15 residues. V lost 5 bases, J lost 1 base, and 5 bases stayed unmatched. The V gene's germline CDR1 is SNHLY and CDR2 FYNNEI. DNA of the CDR3: TGTGCCAGCAGTTCGACAGGGATGAGCAATCAGCCCCAGCATTTT. Translating it yields CASSSTGMSNQPQHF.

The chain combines TRBV11-2 with TRBJ2-6; TRBD2 matches 15 bases. The junction had 4 bases not matched to a gene; V was cut back by 4 bases and J by 0 bases. Looked up from germline, CDR1 is SGHAT and CDR2 is FQNNGV. This CDR3 region has 19 residues. The DNA of the CDR3 is TGTGCCAGCAGCTACGGACTAGCGGGAGGGTACTCTGGGGCCAACGTCCTGACTTTC. Protein sequence: CASSYGLAGGYSGANVLTF.

The chain is built from TRBV11-3 and TRBJ2-3, with a tentative D call TRBD1 (5 bases). The CDR3 is made up of 13 amino acids. In germline, CDR1 is SGHNT, CDR2 YENEEA. With 4 bases removed from V and 5 bases from J, the gap between germline ends came to 10 bases. CDR3 DNA: TGTGCCAGCAGCTACTTAGGGGAAGATACGCAGTATTTT. This sequence encodes CASSYLGEDTQYF. The entire variable domain, with the rest obtained from reference TRBV11-3 and TRBJ2-3, is as follows: EAGVVQSPRYKIIEKKQPVAFWCNPISGHNTLYWYLQNLGQGPELLIRYENEEAVDDSQLPKDRFSAERLKGVDSTLKIQPAELGDSAVYLCASSYLGEDTQYFGPGTRLTVL.

The gene calls are TRBV4-1 and TRBJ1-1, with 9 nucleotides matching TRBD1. J lost 1 base, V lost 4 bases, and 7 bases had no gene match. The CDR3 consists of 16 residues. CDR1 and CDR2 (germline): MGHRA, YSYEKL. The CDR3 reads CASSRTTDRGNTEAFF. DNA for the CDR3: TGCGCCAGCAGCCGAACCACGGACAGGGGGAACACTGAAGCTTTCTTT.

The chain is built from TRBV27 and TRBJ1-2, with D tentatively TRBD1 (6 bases). Trimming took off 5 bases at V and 0 bases at J, with 10 bases between the two ends. CDR3 length: 14 amino acids. The V gene's germline CDR1 is MNHEY and CDR2 SMNVEV (reference sequence). CDR3 nucleotide sequence: TGTGCCAGCAGTGTCAGGGGAGCTAACTATGGCTACACCTTC. Protein product: CASSVRGANYGYTF.

The chain employs TRBV7-6 and TRBJ2-1; 10 nucleotides align to TRBD1. Germline V gives CDR1 SGHVS, CDR2 FNYEAQ. V trimming: 3 bases; J trimming: 6 bases; junction bases outside the gene matches: 5. The CDR3 consists of 15 residues. The CDR3 DNA is TGTGCCAGCAGCTTCGGGACAGGGGTACCCAATGAGCAGTTCTTC. Translated: CASSFGTGVPNEQFF.

This rearrangement joins TRBV10-3 to TRBJ1-5; D remains ambiguous. Looked up from germline, CDR1 is ENHRY and CDR2 is SYGVKD. The CDR3 runs to 15 residues. Trimming left V 2 bases short and J 7 bases short, with 15 bases between. The CDR3 coding sequence is TGTGCCATCAGTGAGAGGCCAGACCACGGGCAGCCCCAGCATTTT. Translated, it gives CAISERPDHGQPQHF.

This chain uses TRBV14 with TRBJ2-7; 7 positions match TRBD1. The J segment lost 3 bases and the V segment lost 4 bases, leaving 12 bases of the junction unmatched. The CDR3 is made up of 16 amino acids. The germline CDR1 and CDR2 sequences are SGHDN and FVKESK. The CDR3 here is CASSPPARGGVYEQYF. The CDR3 nucleotides are TGTGCCAGCAGCCCTCCCGCTAGAGGGGGCGTCTACGAGCAGTACTTC. Together with reference TRBV14 and TRBJ2-7, the CDR3 gives the full variable domain: EAGVTQFPSHSVIEKGQTVTLRCDPISGHDNLYWYRRVMGKEIKFLLHFVKESKQDESGMPNNRFLAERTGGTYSTLKVQPAELEDSGVYFCASSPPARGGVYEQYFGPGTRLTVT.

The chain uses TRBV28 and TRBJ2-7; D not certain. V was clipped by 2 bases and J by 6 bases, with 8 bases between them. The CDR3 loop spans 12 amino acids. Per the germline V gene, CDR1 is MDHEN and CDR2 is SYDVKM. The CDR3: CASSLILGEQYF. The CDR3 DNA reads as TGTGCCAGCAGTTTAATTCTAGGCGAGCAGTACTTC.

The chain has TRBV7-2 and TRBJ1-6; D unresolved. Trimming stripped 5 bases from V and 9 bases from J, with 17 bases between. The CDR3 extends over 15 amino acids. Germline values: CDR1 SGHTA, CDR2 FQGNSA. The CDR3 nucleotides are TGTGCCAGCAGCCCCCAATCCGCAACTTTTTCACCCCTCCACTTT. This translates into CASSPQSATFSPLHF.

V usage is TRBV18 and J usage is TRBJ2-1, with a possible D match to TRBD2 (6 bases). The V and J ends lost 2 bases and 9 bases respectively, with 23 bases between them. The germline CDR1 and CDR2 sequences are KGHSH and LQKENI. This CDR3 is built from 17 residues. DNA for the CDR3: TGTGCCAGCTCACCAGGCCAGCTGGCTAACTGGAGGGGTGAGCAGTTCTTC. Translation: CASSPGQLANWRGEQFF.

The gene calls are TRBV6-5 and TRBJ2-3, with 8 bases fitting TRBD2. Germline V CDR1 and CDR2: MNHEY, SVGAGI. This CDR3 is built from 14 residues. The V gene end was trimmed by 7 bases and the J gene end by 3 bases; junction bases not matched to a gene: 6. Written as DNA, the CDR3 is TGTGCCAGCACCCAGCGGGGGAAGACAGATACGCAGTATTTT. Protein sequence: CASTQRGKTDTQYF.

CDR3 loop: CASSFSGGSNQPQHF. CDR3 bases: TGTGCCAGCAGTTTCTCTGGGGGCAGCAATCAGCCCCAGCATTTT. This chain uses TRBV28 with TRBJ1-5, with D possibly being TRBD1 (6 bases). This CDR3 has 15 residues. The ends were cut back, 3 bases at V and 1 base at J, with 10 bases in the middle. In germline, CDR1 is MDHEN, CDR2 SYDVKM.

The chain is built from TRBV19 and TRBJ2-3; TRBD1 is a possible D gene (6 bases). The CDR3 covers 14 residues. Trimming took 5 bases from V and 6 from J, leaving 15 bases between them. CDR1 is LNHDA, CDR2 SQIVND, per germline (reference sequence). CDR3 DNA: TGTGCCAGTAGTGAAACAGGGCCAGAGGATACGCAGTATTTT. Protein: CASSETGPEDTQYF.

The chain couples TRBV7-2 to TRBJ1-5; no reliable D call. This CDR3 is built from 17 residues. Trimming removed 4 bases from V and 1 base from J, with 17 bases in between. The germline CDR1 and CDR2 sequences are SGHTA and FQGNSA. The CDR3: CASSSSLGFGSNQPQHF. The CDR3 DNA is TGTGCCAGCAGCTCCTCTCTGGGCTTTGGGAGCAATCAGCCCCAGCATTTT.